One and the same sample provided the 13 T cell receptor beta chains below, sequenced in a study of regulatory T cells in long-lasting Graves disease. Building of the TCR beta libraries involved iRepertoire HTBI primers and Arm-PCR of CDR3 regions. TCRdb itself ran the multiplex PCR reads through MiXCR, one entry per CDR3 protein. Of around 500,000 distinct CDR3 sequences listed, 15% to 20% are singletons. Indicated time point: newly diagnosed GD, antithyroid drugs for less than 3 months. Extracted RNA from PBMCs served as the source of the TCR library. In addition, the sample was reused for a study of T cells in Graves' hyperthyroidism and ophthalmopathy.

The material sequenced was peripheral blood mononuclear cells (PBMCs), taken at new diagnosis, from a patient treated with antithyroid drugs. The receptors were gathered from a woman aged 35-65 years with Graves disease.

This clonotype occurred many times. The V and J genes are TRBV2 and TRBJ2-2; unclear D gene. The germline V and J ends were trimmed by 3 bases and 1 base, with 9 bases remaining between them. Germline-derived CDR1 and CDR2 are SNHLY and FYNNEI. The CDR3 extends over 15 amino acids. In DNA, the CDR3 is TGTGCCAGCAGTGAGTCGGCAGGGAACACCGGGGAGCTGTTTTTT. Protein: CASSESAGNTGELFF.

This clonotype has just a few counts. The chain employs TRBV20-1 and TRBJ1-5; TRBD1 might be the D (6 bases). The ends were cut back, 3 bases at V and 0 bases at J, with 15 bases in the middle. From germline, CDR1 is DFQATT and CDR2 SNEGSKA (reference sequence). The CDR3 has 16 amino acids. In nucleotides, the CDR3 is TGCAGTGCTAGCGCGGGCGGACAGTATAGCAATCAGCCCCAGCATTTT. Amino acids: CSASAGGQYSNQPQHF.

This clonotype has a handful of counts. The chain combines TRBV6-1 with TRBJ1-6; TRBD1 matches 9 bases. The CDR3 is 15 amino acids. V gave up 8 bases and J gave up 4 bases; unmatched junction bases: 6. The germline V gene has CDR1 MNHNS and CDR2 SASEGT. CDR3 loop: CASEGQGFYNSPLHF. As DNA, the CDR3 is TGTGCCAGCGAGGGACAGGGTTTTTATAATTCACCCCTCCACTTT.

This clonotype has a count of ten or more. The CDR3 sequence: CASSFWGKGRETQYF. The CDR3 DNA follows: TGTGCCAGCAGTTTTTGGGGGAAGGGCCGAGAGACCCAGTACTTC. The chain employs TRBV12-3 or TRBV12-4 and TRBJ2-5, with D perhaps matching TRBD1 or TRBD2 (5 bases each). Between the trimmed V and J ends, which lost 3 bases and 4 bases, there was a span of 15 bases. The CDR3 extends over 15 amino acids.

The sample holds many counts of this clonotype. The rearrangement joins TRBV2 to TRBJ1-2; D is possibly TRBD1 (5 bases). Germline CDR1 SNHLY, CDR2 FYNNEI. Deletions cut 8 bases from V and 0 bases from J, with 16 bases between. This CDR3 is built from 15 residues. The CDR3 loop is CASSPDSRANYGYTF. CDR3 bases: TGTGCCAGCTCGCCTGACAGTAGAGCTAACTATGGCTACACCTTC.

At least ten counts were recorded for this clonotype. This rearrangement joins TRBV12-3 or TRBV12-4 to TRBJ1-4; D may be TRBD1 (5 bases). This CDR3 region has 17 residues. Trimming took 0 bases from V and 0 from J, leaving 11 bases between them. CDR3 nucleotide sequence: TGTGCCAGCAGTTTAGCATCAGGACAAGCAACTAATGAAAAACTGTTTTTT. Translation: CASSLASGQATNEKLFF.

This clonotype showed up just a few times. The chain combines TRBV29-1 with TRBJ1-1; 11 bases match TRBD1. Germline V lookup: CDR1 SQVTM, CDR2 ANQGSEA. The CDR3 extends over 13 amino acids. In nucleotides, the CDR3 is TGCAGTACCGGGACAGGGGGAAACACTGAAGCTTTCTTT. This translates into CSTGTGGNTEAFF.

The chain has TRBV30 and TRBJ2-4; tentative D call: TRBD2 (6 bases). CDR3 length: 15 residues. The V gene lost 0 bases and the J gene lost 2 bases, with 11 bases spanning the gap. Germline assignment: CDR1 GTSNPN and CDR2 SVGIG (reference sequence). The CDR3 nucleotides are TGTGCCTGGAGTGTTAACGGGGGAACCAAAAACATTCAGTACTTC. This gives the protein CAWSVNGGTKNIQYF. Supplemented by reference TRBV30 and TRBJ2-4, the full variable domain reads SQTIHQWPATLVQPVGSPLSLECTVEGTSNPNLYWYRQAAGRGLQLLFYSVGIGQISSEVPQNLSASRPQDRQFILSSKKLLLSDSGFYLCAWSVNGGTKNIQYFGAGTRLSVL.

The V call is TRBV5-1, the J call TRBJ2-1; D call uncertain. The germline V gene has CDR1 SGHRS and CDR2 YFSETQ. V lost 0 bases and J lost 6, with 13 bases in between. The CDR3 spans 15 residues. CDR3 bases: TGCGCCAGCAGCTTGGGCCAAGGAAGCGTCAATGAGCAGTTCTTC. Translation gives CASSLGQGSVNEQFF.

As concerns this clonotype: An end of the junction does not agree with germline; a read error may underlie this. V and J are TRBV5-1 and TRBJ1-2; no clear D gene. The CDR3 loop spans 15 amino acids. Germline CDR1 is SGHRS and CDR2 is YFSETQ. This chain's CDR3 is CASSTRSPGYYGYTF. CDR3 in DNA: TGTGCCAGCAGCACCCGAAGTCCCGGGTACTATGGCTACACCTTC.

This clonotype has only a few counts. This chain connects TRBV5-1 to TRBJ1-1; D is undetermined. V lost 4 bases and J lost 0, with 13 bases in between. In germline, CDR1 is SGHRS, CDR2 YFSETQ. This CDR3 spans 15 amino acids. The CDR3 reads CASSPVAIMNTEAFF. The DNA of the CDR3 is TGCGCCAGCAGCCCTGTGGCTATTATGAACACTGAAGCTTTCTTT.

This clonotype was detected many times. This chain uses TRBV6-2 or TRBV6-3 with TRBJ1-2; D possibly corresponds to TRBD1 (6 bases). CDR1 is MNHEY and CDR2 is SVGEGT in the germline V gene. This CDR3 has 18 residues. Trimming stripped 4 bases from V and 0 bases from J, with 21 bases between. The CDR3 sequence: CASSSLWEGEGPNYGYTF. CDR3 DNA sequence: TGTGCCAGCAGTTCCCTTTGGGAGGGGGAAGGACCTAACTATGGCTACACCTTC.

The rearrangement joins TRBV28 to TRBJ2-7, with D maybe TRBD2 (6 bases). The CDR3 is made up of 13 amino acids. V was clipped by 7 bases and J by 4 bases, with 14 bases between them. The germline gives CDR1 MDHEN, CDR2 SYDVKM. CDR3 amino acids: CASKTGTPYEQYF. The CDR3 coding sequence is TGTGCCAGCAAAACCGGGACTCCATACGAGCAGTACTTC.